The T cell receptor (beta chain) described here comes from a study of shared clonotypes between healthy human individuals. For each subset, genomic DNA was distributed in equal portions over several immunoSEQ plates. Unsorted PBMC replicate PCRs drew on around 300 ng DNA, representing 30,000 to 35,000 T cell genomes. TCRdb keeps only in-frame clones here, not all; method: immunoSEQ multiplex PCR. The table lists hundreds of thousands of clones, 75% to 80% of them singletons, with around 12% in the top ten. Study-wide findings and caveats: Measured sharing among donors was expected to vary with sequencing depth.

This clone showed up just once. What it binds is not known. This TCR came from a woman aged 40 to 49 in good health. Some clones in this sample may be carry-over from other donors' samples. The material sequenced was PBMCs.

The CDR3 DNA reads as TGCAGCGTTGAAGGCGGACACGAGCAGTACTTC. This gives the protein CSVEGGHEQYF. V usage is TRBV29-1 and J usage is TRBJ2-7; the D is unclear. The CDR3 spans 11 residues. The V gene lost 1 base and the J gene lost 5 bases, with 6 bases spanning the gap. Germline V lookup: CDR1 SQVTM, CDR2 ANQGSEA.